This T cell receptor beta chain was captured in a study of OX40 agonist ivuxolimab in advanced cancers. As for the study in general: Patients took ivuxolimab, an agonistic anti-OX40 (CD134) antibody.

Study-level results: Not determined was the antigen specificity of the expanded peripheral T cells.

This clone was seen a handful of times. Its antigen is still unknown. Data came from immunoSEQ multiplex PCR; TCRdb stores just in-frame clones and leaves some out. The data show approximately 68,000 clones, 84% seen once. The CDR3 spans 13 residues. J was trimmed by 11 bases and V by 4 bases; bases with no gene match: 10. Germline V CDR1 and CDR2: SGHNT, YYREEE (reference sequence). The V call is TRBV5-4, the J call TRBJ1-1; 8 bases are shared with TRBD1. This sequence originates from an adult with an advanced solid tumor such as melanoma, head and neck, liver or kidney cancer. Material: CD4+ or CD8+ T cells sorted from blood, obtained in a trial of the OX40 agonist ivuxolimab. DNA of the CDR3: TGTGCCAGCAGCCCCTGGACAGGGAAAACGGCTTTCTTT. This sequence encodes CASSPWTGKTAFF. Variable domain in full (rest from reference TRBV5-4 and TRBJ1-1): ETGVTQSPTHLIKTRGQQVTLRCSSQSGHNTVSWYQQALGQGPQFIFQYYREEENGRGNFPPRFSGLQFPNYSSELNVNALELDDSALYLCASSPWTGKTAFFGQGTRLTVV.